This TCR beta chain originates from a study of OX40 agonist ivuxolimab in advanced cancers. As for the study in general: Aged 23 to 79 with a mean of about 63 years, they were about 78% male. Study-wide results and limits: CD8+ T cells (on average) carried more expanded clones than CD4+ T cells.

The germline V and J ends were trimmed by 5 bases and 2 bases, with 9 bases remaining between them. CDR1 is SGHKS, CDR2 YYEKEE, per germline (reference sequence). The CDR3 extends over 13 amino acids. Notes on this clone: Its antigen is currently unknown.

Produced via immunoSEQ multiplex PCR; TCRdb's table is partial and in-frame only. The sample shows approximately 99,000 clones, approximately 94% of them seen only once. The gene calls are TRBV5-5 and TRBJ2-3; D is unresolved. This material consisted of CD4+ or CD8+ T cells sorted from blood, taken in a trial of the OX40 agonist ivuxolimab. This TCR was recovered from an adult with an advanced solid tumor such as melanoma, head and neck, liver or kidney cancer. The CDR3 protein is CASSISFTDTQYF. CDR3 nucleotides: TGTGCCAGCAGTATCAGCTTCACAGATACGCAGTATTTT.